This T cell receptor beta chain derives from a study of blood T cell repertoires in COVID-19. Germline values: CDR1 KGHSH, CDR2 LQKENI. V lost 1 base to trimming and J lost 0 bases; unmatched junction nucleotides: 4. This CDR3 region has 17 residues. Profiling relied on immunoSEQ multiplex PCR, and the TCRdb table lists in-frame clones only, not all of them. Of about 160,000 clones in the sample, about four fifths are singletons; the top ten hold approximately 10%. V gene TRBV18 combines with J gene TRBJ2-1; 9 bases agree with TRBD2. The sequenced material came from peripheral blood. The sequence came from a man aged 55-75 years with active or convalescent COVID-19. The CDR3: CASSPRGLASSYNEQFF. Here the CDR3 DNA reads TGTGCCAGCTCACCACGCGGACTAGCGAGCTCCTACAATGAGCAGTTCTTC. The variable domain in full, completed from reference TRBV18 and TRBJ2-1, reads NAGVMQNPRHLVRRRGQEARLRCSPMKGHSHVYWYRQLPEEGLKFMVYLQKENIIDESGMPKERFSAEFPKEGPSILRIQQVVRGDSAAYFCASSPRGLASSYNEQFFGPGTRLTVL.